Reported below is one TCR beta chain. This sample is drawn from a study of blood T cell repertoires in COVID-19. About the research overall: Sources were T cells, B-cell-depleted T cells, or PBMCs; the material itself was cDNA or gDNA.

V lost 1 base, J lost 3 bases, and 12 bases stayed unmatched. This CDR3 has 18 amino acids. CDR1 and CDR2 from the germline V gene are LGHDT and YNNKEL (reference sequence). The protocol was immunoSEQ multiplex PCR, while the TCRdb copy is restricted to in-frame clones and leaves out a portion. The table lists around 250,000 clones, approximately 80% of them singletons. This sequence was found in a man between 25 and 39 years old who had recovered from COVID-19. What was sequenced was peripheral blood. This chain links TRBV3-1 (or the pseudogene TRBV3-2) with TRBJ2-5, with 9 bases fitting TRBD2. The CDR3 sequence is CASSQGSLAGNLKETQYF. Written as DNA, the CDR3 is TGTGCCAGCAGCCAAGGTTCGCTAGCGGGGAATTTAAAAGAGACCCAGTACTTC.